The 15 T cell receptor beta chains below come from one sample, sequenced in a study of T cell responses to AZD1222 COVID-19 vaccine. Data came from immunoSEQ multiplex PCR; TCRdb stores just in-frame clones and leaves some out. The sample yields roughly 150,000 clones, about 88% seen once. Sequencing was performed on peripheral blood, taken after recovery from COVID-19. These TCRs come from an adult who had recovered from COVID-19.

The chain uses TRBV5-1 and TRBJ2-1; tentatively, D is TRBD1 (6 bases). The CDR3 is 14 amino acids. V was pared by 2 bases and J by 7 bases, with 13 bases between. Germline assignment: CDR1 SGHRS and CDR2 YFSETQ. The DNA for the CDR3 is TGCGCCAGCAGCTTACGGACAGAGTTGAATGAGCAGTTCTTC. It translates to CASSLRTELNEQFF.

This chain uses TRBV7-9 with TRBJ1-2, with D uncertain. The CDR3 is made up of 13 amino acids. Germline V gene sequence: CDR1 SEHNR, CDR2 FQNEAQ (reference sequence). The V end lost 0 bases, the J end lost 4 bases, and 6 bases lay between the germline ends. CDR3 DNA: TGTGCCAGCAGCTTAGCGCAGAGCTATGGCTACACCTTC. Its translation is CASSLAQSYGYTF.

The chain carries TRBV5-1 and TRBJ2-1, with 7 bases that match TRBD2. The germline V gene has CDR1 SGHRS and CDR2 YFSETQ. This CDR3 region has 11 residues. V lost 0 bases and J lost 14; bases outside the gene matches: 2. CDR3 amino acids: CASSLEAGKFF. The CDR3 DNA follows: TGCGCCAGCAGCTTGGAAGCGGGAAAGTTCTTC. The full variable domain, with the rest looked up from reference TRBV5-1 and TRBJ2-1, is KAGVTQTPRYLIKTRGQQVTLSCSPISGHRSVSWYQQTPGQGLQFLFEYFSETQRNKGNFPGRFSGRQFSNSRSEMNVSTLELGDSALYLCASSLEAGKFFGPGTRLTVL.

The chain has TRBV14 and TRBJ2-3; D remains ambiguous. Germline V CDR1 and CDR2: SGHDN, FVKESK. The CDR3 consists of 13 residues. The V end was cut by 4 bases, the J end by 3 bases, with 8 bases between. CDR3 loop: CASSPLRTDTQYF. DNA for the CDR3: TGTGCCAGCAGCCCGCTCCGAACAGATACGCAGTATTTT. The variable domain in full, completed from reference TRBV14 and TRBJ2-3, reads EAGVTQFPSHSVIEKGQTVTLRCDPISGHDNLYWYRRVMGKEIKFLLHFVKESKQDESGMPNNRFLAERTGGTYSTLKVQPAELEDSGVYFCASSPLRTDTQYFGPGTRLTVL.

The chain has TRBV10-3 and TRBJ2-5; 8 bases fit TRBD2. CDR1 and CDR2 (germline): ENHRY, SYGVKD. The CDR3 sequence is 18 residues long. V lost 3 bases and J lost 5; bases outside the gene matches: 17. CDR3 residues: CAISDHSRTGGDGETQYF. In DNA, the CDR3 is TGTGCCATCAGTGACCACTCTCGGACCGGGGGGGACGGGGAGACCCAGTACTTC.

V and J are TRBV3-1 (or the pseudogene TRBV3-2) and TRBJ2-7; D is possibly TRBD1 (6 bases). The germline V and J ends were trimmed by 1 base and 1 base, with 20 bases remaining between them. The germline gives CDR1 LGHDT, CDR2 YNNKEL (reference sequence). This CDR3 is built from 18 residues. The DNA for the CDR3 is TGTGCCAGCAGCCAAGTCACCTTGAGGACAGCCTTTTCCTACGAGCAGTACTTC. Protein: CASSQVTLRTAFSYEQYF.

This chain uses TRBV5-8 with TRBJ2-7; D is ambiguous. Germline V CDR1 and CDR2: SGHTS, YDEGEE. This CDR3 region has 16 residues. Trimming left V 0 bases short and J 1 base short, with 14 bases between. The DNA for the CDR3 is TGTGCCAGCAGCTTGGGTGTGACTCTCTCTTCCTACGAGCAGTACTTC. Protein: CASSLGVTLSSYEQYF.

This chain joins TRBV3-1 (or the pseudogene TRBV3-2) and TRBJ1-2, with D maybe TRBD1 (5 bases). Germline assignment: CDR1 LGHDT and CDR2 YNNKEL (reference sequence). The CDR3 is 14 amino acids. Trimming cost V 1 base and J 4 bases, with 10 bases left between them. CDR3 residues: CASSQGGLLYGYTF. The CDR3 bases are TGTGCCAGCAGCCAAGGGGGCCTCCTCTATGGCTACACCTTC.

This clone was detected only once. The chain links TRBV5-8 to TRBJ2-1, with 9 bases identical to TRBD1. Germline V gene data show CDR1 as SGHTS and CDR2 as YDEGEE. Germline trimming cut 9 bases from V and 8 bases from J; bases unmatched to any gene: 9. The CDR3 totals 13 residues. CDR3 sequence: CATRTGAIDEQFF. Here the CDR3 DNA reads TGTGCCACCAGGACAGGGGCTATCGATGAGCAGTTCTTC.

The genes are TRBV29-1 and TRBJ1-3, with a possible D match to TRBD1 (6 bases). The CDR3 spans 11 residues. V was pared by 7 bases and J by 7 bases, with 11 bases between. Germline-derived CDR1 and CDR2 are SQVTM and ANQGSEA. CDR3 sequence reads: CSGLQGNTIYF. The CDR3 coding sequence is TGCAGCGGCTTACAGGGTAACACCATATATTTT.

The genes are TRBV20-1 and TRBJ1-5; D might be TRBD1 (5 bases). Trimming removed 3 bases at V and 7 bases at J, with 13 bases between. The CDR3 has 13 residues. Per the germline V gene, CDR1 is DFQATT and CDR2 is SNEGSKA (reference sequence). DNA of the CDR3: TGCAGTGCTAGTGCGGGGGTTCACCAGCCCCAGCATTTT. This codes for CSASAGVHQPQHF.

As to this clone: Other DNA sequences within the sample encode an identical CDR3. The chain uses TRBV5-1 and TRBJ2-5; no clear D gene. The V end was cut by 5 bases, the J end by 1 base, with 3 bases between. This CDR3 spans 11 amino acids. Germline CDR1 and CDR2: SGHRS and YFSETQ. The CDR3 nucleotides are TGCGCCAGCAGTTCCCAAGAGACCCAGTACTTC. Residues: CASSSQETQYF.

V gene TRBV7-8 combines with J gene TRBJ1-3; TRBD1 aligns across 8 bases. The CDR3 has 15 amino acids. Trimming at V came to 1 base and at J to 4 bases, leaving 3 bases not matched to a gene. Germline loops: CDR1 SGHVS, CDR2 FQNEAQ. The CDR3 region is CASSLGRDRGNTIYF. The CDR3 nucleotides read TGTGCCAGCAGCTTAGGACGGGACAGGGGAAACACCATATATTTT.

This rearrangement joins TRBV28 to TRBJ2-5, with TRBD2 identical over 7 bases. The CDR3 covers 13 residues. Germline CDR1 reads MDHEN; CDR2 reads SYDVKM. V trimming: 2 bases; J trimming: 6 bases; junction bases outside the gene matches: 3. DNA of the CDR3: TGTGCCAGCAGTTTACCCGGGGGGAAGACCCAGTACTTC. This sequence encodes CASSLPGGKTQYF. Based on the CDR3 plus reference TRBV28 and TRBJ2-5, the full variable domain is DVKVTQSSRYLVKRTGEKVFLECVQDMDHENMFWYRQDPGLGLRLIYFSYDVKMKEKGDIPEGYSVSREKKERFSLILESASTNQTSMYLCASSLPGGKTQYFGPGTRLLVL.

The gene calls are TRBV28 and TRBJ1-1; D possibly corresponds to TRBD1 (6 bases). CDR3 length: 15 amino acids. The V end was cut by 6 bases, the J end by 0 bases, with 14 bases between. Germline loops: CDR1 MDHEN, CDR2 SYDVKM. The CDR3 reads CASSPPQGMNTEAFF. The CDR3 coding sequence is TGTGCCAGCAGCCCTCCTCAGGGGATGAACACTGAAGCTTTCTTT.